This T cell receptor (beta chain) was recovered during a study of T-cell memory formation after mild COVID-19 (dated by TCRdb to the early 2020s). In the study overall: Most TCR sequence clusters were specific to one of the two donors. Longitudinal TCRalpha and TCRbeta repertoire sequencing tracked T-cell clones expanding and contracting after mild COVID-19 in a couple of donors. Two young, previously healthy adult volunteers made up the cohort, one male and one female.

Sequencing was performed on an Illumina NovaSeq 6000. cDNA libraries for TCRalpha and TCRbeta were prepared by 5'RACE using constant-segment primers, with sample barcodes and unique molecular identifiers added. Trizol reagent was used to extract RNA from every sample. Amplification of the libraries took two PCR steps, and the second step added a second sample barcode plus Illumina TruSeq adapters. Libraries were sequenced on an Illumina NovaSeq with 2 x 150 bp paired-end reads. The authors' analysis ran thus. The reads were demultiplexed and collapsed into UMI-guided consensus sequences using migec v1.2.7. Using mixcr v2.1.11, the UMI consensuses were aligned to TRA and TRB V and J templates and assembled into clonotypes. Expanded or contracted clonotypes were those called significant by both edgeR and NoisET, with noise models trained on biological replicates. For edgeR calls, the thresholds were a false discovery rate-adjusted p below 0.01 and a log2 fold-change of 1. PCA with hierarchical clustering of max-normalized trajectories of the 1000 most abundant clonotypes was used as exploratory dynamics analysis. Each responding clone was given a CD4 or CD8 phenotype based on the CD4+ and CD8+ repertoires, which had been sequenced separately. TCRdb reprocessing: public reads trimmed at Q25 with fastp, clones called with MiXCR, in-frame beta chains kept. All rows with the same CDR3 protein become a single entry with the most common DNA and genes. None of the V and J calls come from the authors' own analysis; TCRdb made them. The sample table shows just under 550,000 distinct CDR3 sequences, and roughly 20% are seen once. The ten largest account for around 13% of the sample.

Points the paper makes about the study in general: Clones contracting from day 15 to 85 had balanced CD4/CD8 phenotypes, while a second wave expanding from day 15 to 37 was biased towards CD4+. Only a couple of mild cases were covered by the study, and larger cohorts that include severe cases with pre-infection samples were considered necessary. Some responding clones were detected in pre-infection memory, which suggested that pre-existing cross-reactive memory T cells had joined the SARS-CoV-2 response. Contracting CD4+ clones appeared mostly in the CM and EM memory subsets, whereas CD8+ clones were enriched in EMRA. SARS-CoV-2 specificity was not confirmed for the second-wave clones peaking on day 37.

CDR1 and CDR2, looked up from the germline V gene, are ENHRY and SYGVKD. The V and J ends are trimmed by 7 bases and 0 bases, leaving 12 bases between them. The cysteine opens and the phenylalanine closes a CDR3 of 15 amino acids. Only CDR3 DNA remains: 45 bases, in frame from the first base. Ficoll-Paque density gradient centrifugation was used to isolate PBMCs. For this clonotype: Its antigen has not been determined. Base quality data are lacking; no much larger clone is found one base away.

The sequence joins TRBV10-3 to TRBJ2-2; there is no confident call for the D gene. Sample: PBMCs or a T cell subset sorted from them (not recorded which). The TCR originated in an adult woman who had mild COVID-19 (a few samples of this study predate the infection). The sample titles of this study are shuffled in the database, so cell type and time point are left out; the donor was told from shared clones. The CDR3 corresponds to CAITDTHSNTGELFF. The sequence in DNA is TGTGCCATCACCGACACCCACTCGAACACCGGGGAGCTGTTTTTT.